This TCR beta chain stems from a study of cytotoxic CD8 clonotypes in ibrutinib-treated CLL. Study-wide context: Among the patients, around ten presented as relapsed/refractory and fewer than 16 as treatment-naive; 17 showed unmutated IGHV. Timing of response sample collection was a median roughly twelve months after treatment start, with a range of 6 to 36. Investigators reported some 25 partial and 2 complete responses; after median about six years, roughly 14 patients remained remitted and 12 progressed.

Points from the study as a whole: Baseline levels were approached again at progression, after clonality had risen at ibrutinib response.

The repertoire was sequenced with immunoSEQ multiplex PCR; TCRdb's copy has only in-frame clones and lacks some. The sample carries about 200,000 clones, more than 75% recorded once. Trimming cost V 7 bases and J 0 bases, with 16 bases left between them. Germline CDR1 and CDR2: MGHDK and SYGVNS. The CDR3 consists of 16 residues. Details on this clone: Its antigen is not known.

The source was PBMCs, collected after 12 months of ibrutinib treatment. This receptor was obtained from a human donor with chronic lymphocytic leukemia. The genes are TRBV25-1 and TRBJ2-1; weak D call: TRBD2 (6 bases). The DNA for the CDR3 is TGTGCCAGCACTCGGAGGGGAGATAGCTCCTACAATGAGCAGTTCTTC. Translation gives CASTRRGDSSYNEQFF.